This T cell receptor beta chain was identified in a study of blood T cell repertoires in COVID-19. Study in general: Material from acute and convalescent COVID-19 was sourced from the United States, Italy and Spain. PBMCs, B-cell-depleted T cells, or T cells provided the cDNA or gDNA that made up the material.

The germline CDR1 and CDR2 sequences are MNHEY and SMNVEV (reference sequence). Between the trimmed V and J ends, which lost 4 bases and 7 bases, there was a span of 19 bases. The CDR3 contains 15 residues. Authors' processing steps: Researchers report that nucleated cell counts were estimated from reference gene primer amplification. Only in-frame clones appear in the TCRdb table, and some are missing; sequencing was by immunoSEQ multiplex PCR. V, J and clone size reflect that table, while D and trimming were determined from the DNA. The sample gives roughly 65,000 clones, 85% to 90% of which show up once; approximately 3.7% is in the top ten.

The source of this sequence is a man in his fifties or sixties with acute or convalescent COVID-19. Sequenced input: peripheral blood. V usage is TRBV27 and J usage is TRBJ1-2; tentative D call: TRBD1 (6 bases). This CDR3 reads CASSSKTGYSGGYTF. The CDR3 nucleotides read TGTGCCAGCAGTTCCAAAACAGGGTACTCGGGTGGCTACACCTTC.